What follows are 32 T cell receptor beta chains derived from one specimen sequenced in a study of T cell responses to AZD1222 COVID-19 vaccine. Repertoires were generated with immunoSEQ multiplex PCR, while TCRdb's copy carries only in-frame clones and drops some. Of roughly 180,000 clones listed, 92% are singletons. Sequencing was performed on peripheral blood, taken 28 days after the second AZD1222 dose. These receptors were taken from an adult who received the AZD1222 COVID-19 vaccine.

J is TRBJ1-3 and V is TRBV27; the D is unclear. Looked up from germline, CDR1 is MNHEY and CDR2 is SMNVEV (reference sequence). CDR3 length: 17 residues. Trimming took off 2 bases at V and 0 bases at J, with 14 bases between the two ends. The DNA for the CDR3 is TGTGCCAGCAGTTTAAAAGATCCCCAACGCTCTGGAAACACCATATATTTT. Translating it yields CASSLKDPQRSGNTIYF.

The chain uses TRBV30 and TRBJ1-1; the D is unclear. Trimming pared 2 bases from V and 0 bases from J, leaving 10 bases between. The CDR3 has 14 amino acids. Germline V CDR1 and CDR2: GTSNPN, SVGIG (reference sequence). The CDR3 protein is CAWSKAPMNTEAFF. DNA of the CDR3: TGTGCCTGGAGTAAGGCACCGATGAACACTGAAGCTTTCTTT.

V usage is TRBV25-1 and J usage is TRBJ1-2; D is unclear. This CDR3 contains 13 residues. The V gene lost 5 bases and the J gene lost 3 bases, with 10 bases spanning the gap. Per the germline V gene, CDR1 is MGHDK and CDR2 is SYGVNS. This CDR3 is CASSPAWDYGYTF. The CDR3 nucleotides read TGTGCCAGCAGTCCTGCCTGGGACTATGGCTACACCTTC.

The chain's CDR3 is CASSYSRTSGSTSSYEQYF. The CDR3 region has the DNA TGTGCCAGCAGTTACTCGCGGACTAGCGGGAGCACCAGCTCCTACGAGCAGTACTTC. This chain connects TRBV6-2 or TRBV6-3 to TRBJ2-7; 13 bases agree with TRBD2. Germline CDR1 and CDR2: MNHEY and SVGEGT. CDR3 length equals 19 residues. With V trimmed by 0 bases and J by 0 bases, 8 bases remained unmatched.

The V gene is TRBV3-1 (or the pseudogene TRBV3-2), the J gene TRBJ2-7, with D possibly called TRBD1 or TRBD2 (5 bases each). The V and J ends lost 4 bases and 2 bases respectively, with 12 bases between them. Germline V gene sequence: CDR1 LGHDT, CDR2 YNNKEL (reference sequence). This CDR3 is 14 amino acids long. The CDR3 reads CASSPGDGPYEQYF. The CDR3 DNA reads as TGTGCCAGCAGCCCTGGGGACGGGCCCTACGAGCAGTACTTC.

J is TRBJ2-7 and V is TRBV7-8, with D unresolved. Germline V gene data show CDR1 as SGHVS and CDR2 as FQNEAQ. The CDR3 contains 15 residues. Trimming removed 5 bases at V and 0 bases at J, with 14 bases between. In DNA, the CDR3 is TGTGCCAGCAGCCCGACAAGAGACTCCTCCTACGAGCAGTACTTC. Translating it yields CASSPTRDSSYEQYF.

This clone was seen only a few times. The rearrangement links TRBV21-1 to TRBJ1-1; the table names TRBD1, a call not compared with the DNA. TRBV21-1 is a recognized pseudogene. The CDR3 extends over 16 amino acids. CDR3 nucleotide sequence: TGTGCCAGCATTATCCCGGGACAGGGCGTGAATACTGAAGCTTTCTTT. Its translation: CASIIPGQGVNTEAFF.

The CDR3 spells CASSLQRGFAKHTEAFF. CDR3 nucleotide sequence: TGTGCCAGCAGCTTACAAAGGGGATTCGCGAAACACACTGAAGCTTTCTTT. The chain is built from TRBV5-4 and TRBJ1-1, with a tentative D call TRBD1 (5 bases). Trimming left V 2 bases short and J 3 bases short, with 20 bases between. The CDR3 consists of 17 residues. Germline CDR1 reads SGHNT; CDR2 reads YYREEE (reference sequence).

CDR3 region: CASSEFPAGGPHEQFF. In DNA form, the CDR3 reads TGTGCCAGCAGTGAATTTCCAGCGGGGGGGCCTCATGAGCAGTTCTTC. V is TRBV6-1 and J is TRBJ2-1; 10 nucleotides match TRBD2. From germline, CDR1 is MNHNS and CDR2 SASEGT. The CDR3 sequence is 16 residues long. V gave up 2 bases and J gave up 8 bases; unmatched junction bases: 9.

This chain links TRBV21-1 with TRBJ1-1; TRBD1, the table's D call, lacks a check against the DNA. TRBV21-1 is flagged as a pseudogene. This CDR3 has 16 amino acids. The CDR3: CASSSRGWCENTEAFF. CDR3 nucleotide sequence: TGTGCCAGCAGCAGCAGGGGATGGTGCGAAAACACTGAAGCTTTCTTT.

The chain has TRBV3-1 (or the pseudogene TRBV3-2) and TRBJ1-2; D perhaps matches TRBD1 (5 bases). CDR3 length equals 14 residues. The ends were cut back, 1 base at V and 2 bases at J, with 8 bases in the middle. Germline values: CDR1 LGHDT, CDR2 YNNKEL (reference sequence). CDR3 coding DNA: TGTGCCAGCAGCCAAGCGGGGCAGAACTATGGCTACACCTTC. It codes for CASSQAGQNYGYTF.

The CDR3 sequence is CASIPMGYNTEAFF. CDR3 bases: TGTGCCAGCATCCCTATGGGGTACAACACTGAAGCTTTCTTT. The chain couples TRBV2 to TRBJ1-1; D remains ambiguous. The CDR3 sequence is 14 residues long. Trimming removed 7 bases from V and 2 bases from J, with 14 bases in between. Germline values: CDR1 SNHLY, CDR2 FYNNEI.

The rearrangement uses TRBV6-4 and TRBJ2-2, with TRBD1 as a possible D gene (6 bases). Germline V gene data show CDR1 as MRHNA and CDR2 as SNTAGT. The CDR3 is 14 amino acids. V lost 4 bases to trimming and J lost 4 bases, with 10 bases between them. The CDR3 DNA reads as TGTGCCAGCAGTGCGACAGGTGGCACCGGGGAGCTGTTTTTT. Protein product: CASSATGGTGELFF.

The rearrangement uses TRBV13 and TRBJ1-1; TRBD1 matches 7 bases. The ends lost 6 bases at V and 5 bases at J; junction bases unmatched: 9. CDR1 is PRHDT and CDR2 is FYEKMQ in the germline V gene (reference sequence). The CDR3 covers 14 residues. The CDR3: CASSIQGVGTEAFF. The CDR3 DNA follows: TGTGCCAGCAGTATCCAGGGGGTTGGGACTGAAGCTTTCTTT.

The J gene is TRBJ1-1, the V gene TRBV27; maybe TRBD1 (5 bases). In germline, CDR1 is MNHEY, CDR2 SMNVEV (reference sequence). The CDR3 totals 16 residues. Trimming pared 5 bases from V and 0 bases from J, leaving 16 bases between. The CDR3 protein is CASSIQNRQLNTEAFF. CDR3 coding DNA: TGTGCCAGCAGTATCCAAAATCGACAGCTGAACACTGAAGCTTTCTTT.

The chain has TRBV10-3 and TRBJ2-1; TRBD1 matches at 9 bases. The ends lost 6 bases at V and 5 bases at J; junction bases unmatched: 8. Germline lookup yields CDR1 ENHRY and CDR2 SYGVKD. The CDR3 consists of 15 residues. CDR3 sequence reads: CAIRAGQGLNNEQFF. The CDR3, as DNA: TGTGCCATCAGGGCGGGACAGGGACTAAACAATGAGCAGTTCTTC.

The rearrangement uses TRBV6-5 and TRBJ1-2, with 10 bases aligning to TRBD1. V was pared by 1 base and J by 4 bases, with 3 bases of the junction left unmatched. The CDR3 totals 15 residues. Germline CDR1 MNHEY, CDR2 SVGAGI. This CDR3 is CASSYWDRGRYGYTF. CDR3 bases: TGTGCCAGCAGTTACTGGGACAGGGGTCGCTATGGCTACACCTTC.

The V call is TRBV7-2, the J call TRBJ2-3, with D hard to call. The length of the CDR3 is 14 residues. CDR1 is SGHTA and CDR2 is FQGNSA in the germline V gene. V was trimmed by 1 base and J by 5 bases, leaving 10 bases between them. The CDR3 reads CASSLVGSKDTQYF. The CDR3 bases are TGTGCCAGCAGCTTAGTGGGCTCCAAAGATACGCAGTATTTT.

The CDR3 is CASSSTSGTTSSPLHF. The CDR3 DNA follows: TGTGCCAGCAGTTCGACCTCCGGGACTACATCTTCACCCCTCCACTTT. The rearrangement joins TRBV27 to TRBJ1-6, with a possible D match to TRBD1 (5 bases). Germline lookup yields CDR1 MNHEY and CDR2 SMNVEV (reference sequence). CDR3 length equals 16 residues. Trimming removed 4 bases at V and 9 bases at J, with 19 bases between.

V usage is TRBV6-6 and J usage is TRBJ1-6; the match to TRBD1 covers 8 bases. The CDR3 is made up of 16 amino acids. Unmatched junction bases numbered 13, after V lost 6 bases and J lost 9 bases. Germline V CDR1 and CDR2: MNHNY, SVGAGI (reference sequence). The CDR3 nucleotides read TGTGCCAGCAGCCCCCTTCCAGGACAGGGAAGTTCACCCCTCCACTTT. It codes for CASSPLPGQGSSPLHF.

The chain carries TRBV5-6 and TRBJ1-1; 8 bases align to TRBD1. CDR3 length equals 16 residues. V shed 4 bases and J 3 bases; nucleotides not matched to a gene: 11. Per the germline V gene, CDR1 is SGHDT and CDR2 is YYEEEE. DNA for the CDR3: TGTGCCAGCAGCCGAATCCAGGGGGCGCAGGACACTGAAGCTTTCTTT. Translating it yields CASSRIQGAQDTEAFF.

DNA of the CDR3: TGTGCCAGCAGGGCCGAGGGGCACTATGGCTACACCTTC. Protein product: CASRAEGHYGYTF. The V call is TRBV11-2, the J call TRBJ1-2; TRBD1 might be the D (5 bases). Per the germline V gene, CDR1 is SGHAT and CDR2 is FQNNGV. The CDR3 has 13 residues. V shed 6 bases and J shed 3 bases, with 11 bases lying between them.

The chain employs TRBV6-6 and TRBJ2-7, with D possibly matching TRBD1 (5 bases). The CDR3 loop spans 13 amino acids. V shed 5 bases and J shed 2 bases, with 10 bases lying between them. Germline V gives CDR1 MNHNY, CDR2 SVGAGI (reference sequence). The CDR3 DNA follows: TGTGCCAGCAGTGTGGACAACCCCTACGAGCAGTACTTC. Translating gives CASSVDNPYEQYF.

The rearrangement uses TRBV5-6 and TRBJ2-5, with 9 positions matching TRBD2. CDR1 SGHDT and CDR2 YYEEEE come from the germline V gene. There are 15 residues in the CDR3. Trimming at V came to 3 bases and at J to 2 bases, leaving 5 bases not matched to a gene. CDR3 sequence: CASSYTLAGQETQYF. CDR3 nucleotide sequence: TGTGCCAGCAGCTATACCCTAGCGGGGCAAGAGACCCAGTACTTC.

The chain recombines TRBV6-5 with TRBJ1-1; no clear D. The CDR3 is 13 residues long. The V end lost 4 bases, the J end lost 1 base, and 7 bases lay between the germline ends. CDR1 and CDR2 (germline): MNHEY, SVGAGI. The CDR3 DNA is TGTGCCAGCAGTTTCGTGGGGAACACTGAAGCTTTCTTT. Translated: CASSFVGNTEAFF.

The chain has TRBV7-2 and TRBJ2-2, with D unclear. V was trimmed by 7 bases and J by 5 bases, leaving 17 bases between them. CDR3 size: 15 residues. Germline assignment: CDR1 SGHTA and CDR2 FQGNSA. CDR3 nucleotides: TGTGCCAGCATCCCCCAGCCTATCTCTACCGGGGAGCTGTTTTTT. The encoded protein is CASIPQPISTGELFF. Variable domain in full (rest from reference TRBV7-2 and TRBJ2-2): GAGVSQSPSNKVTEKGKDVELRCDPISGHTALYWYRQSLGQGLEFLIYFQGNSAPDKSGLPSDRFSAERTGGSVSTLTIQRTQQEDSAVYLCASIPQPISTGELFFGEGSRLTVL.

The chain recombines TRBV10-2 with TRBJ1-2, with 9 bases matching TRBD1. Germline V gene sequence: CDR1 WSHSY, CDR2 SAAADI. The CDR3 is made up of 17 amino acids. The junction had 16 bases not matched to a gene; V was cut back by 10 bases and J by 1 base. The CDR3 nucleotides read TGCGCCATCTCATCCTTGGCGGGGACAGGGAATAACTATGGCTACACCTTC. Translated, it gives CAISSLAGTGNNYGYTF.

CDR3 sequence: CASSQEVVAAGGTDTQYF. The CDR3 DNA sequence: TGTGCCAGCAGCCAAGAGGTTGTAGCGGCGGGCGGCACAGATACGCAGTATTTT. This rearrangement joins TRBV4-2 to TRBJ2-3; the D gene is possibly TRBD2 (6 bases). With 0 bases removed from V and 1 base from J, the gap between germline ends came to 17 bases. This CDR3 has 18 residues. Germline CDR1 reads LGHNA; CDR2 reads YNFKEQ.

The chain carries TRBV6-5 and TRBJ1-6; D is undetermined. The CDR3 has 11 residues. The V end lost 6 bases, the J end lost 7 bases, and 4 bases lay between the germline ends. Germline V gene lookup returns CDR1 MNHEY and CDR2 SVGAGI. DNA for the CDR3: TGTGCCAGCAGCTTAAATTCACCCCTCCACTTT. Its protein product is CASSLNSPLHF.

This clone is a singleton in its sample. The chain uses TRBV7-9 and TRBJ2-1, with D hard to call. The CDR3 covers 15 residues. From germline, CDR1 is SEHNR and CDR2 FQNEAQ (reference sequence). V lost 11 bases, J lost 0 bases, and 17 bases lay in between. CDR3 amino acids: CAVGQVTTSYNEQFF. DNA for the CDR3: TGTGCCGTCGGGCAGGTTACGACCTCCTACAATGAGCAGTTCTTC. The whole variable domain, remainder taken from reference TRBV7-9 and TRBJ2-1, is DTGVSQNPRHKITKRGQNVTFRCDPISEHNRLYWYRQTLGQGPEFLTYFQNEAQLEKSRLLSDRFSAERPKGSFSTLEIQRTEQGDSAMYLCAVGQVTTSYNEQFFGPGTRLTVL.

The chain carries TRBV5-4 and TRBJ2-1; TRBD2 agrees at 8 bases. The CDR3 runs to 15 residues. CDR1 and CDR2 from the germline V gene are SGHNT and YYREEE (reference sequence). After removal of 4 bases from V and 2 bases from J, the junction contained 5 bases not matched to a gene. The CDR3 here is CASSPPSGPYNEQFF. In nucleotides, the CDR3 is TGTGCCAGCAGCCCCCCTAGCGGGCCCTACAATGAGCAGTTCTTC.

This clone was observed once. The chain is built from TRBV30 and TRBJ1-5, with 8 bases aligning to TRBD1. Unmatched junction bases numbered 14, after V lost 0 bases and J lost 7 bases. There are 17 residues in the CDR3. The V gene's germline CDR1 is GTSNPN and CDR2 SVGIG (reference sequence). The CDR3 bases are TGTGCCTGGAGTGTAGGTCCAGGGGGCCCTCGGGGGCAGCCCCAGCATTTT. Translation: CAWSVGPGGPRGQPQHF.